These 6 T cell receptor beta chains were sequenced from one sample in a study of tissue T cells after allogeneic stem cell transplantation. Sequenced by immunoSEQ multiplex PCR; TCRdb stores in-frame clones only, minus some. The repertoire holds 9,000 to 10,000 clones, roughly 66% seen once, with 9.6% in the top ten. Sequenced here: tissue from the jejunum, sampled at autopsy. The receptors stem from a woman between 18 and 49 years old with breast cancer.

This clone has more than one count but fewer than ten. The CDR3 DNA reads TGTGCCAGCAGCCCTCAGGCGGATACGCAGTATTTT. Its protein product is CASSPQADTQYF. The V call is TRBV28, the J call TRBJ2-3; D call uncertain. CDR3 size: 12 residues. Trimming left V 6 bases short and J 6 bases short, with 10 bases between. In germline, CDR1 is MDHEN, CDR2 SYDVKM.

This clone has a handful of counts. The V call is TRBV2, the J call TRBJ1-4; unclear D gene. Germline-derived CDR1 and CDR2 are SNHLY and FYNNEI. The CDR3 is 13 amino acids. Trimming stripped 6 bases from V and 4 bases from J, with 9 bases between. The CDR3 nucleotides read TGTGCCAGCAGCGGGGTTCTTAATGAAAAACTGTTTTTT. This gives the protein CASSGVLNEKLFF. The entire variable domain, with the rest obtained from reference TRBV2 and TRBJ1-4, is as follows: EPEVTQTPSHQVTQMGQEVILRCVPISNHLYFYWYRQILGQKVEFLVSFYNNEISEKSEIFDDQFSVERPDGSNFTLKIRSTKLEDSAMYFCASSGVLNEKLFFGSGTQLSVL.

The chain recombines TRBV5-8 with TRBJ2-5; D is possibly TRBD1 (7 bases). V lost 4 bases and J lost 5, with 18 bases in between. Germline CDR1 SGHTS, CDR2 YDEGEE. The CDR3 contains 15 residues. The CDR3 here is CASSAYRGGVETQYF. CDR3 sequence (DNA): TGTGCCAGCAGCGCATACAGGGGCGGGGTTGAGACCCAGTACTTC.

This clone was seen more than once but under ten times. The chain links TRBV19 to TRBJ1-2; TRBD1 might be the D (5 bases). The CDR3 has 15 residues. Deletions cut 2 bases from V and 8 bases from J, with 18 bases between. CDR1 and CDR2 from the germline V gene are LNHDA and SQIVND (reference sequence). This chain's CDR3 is CASSITIGALRGYTF. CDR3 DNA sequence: TGTGCCAGTAGTATAACGATCGGGGCGTTGCGAGGCTACACCTTC.

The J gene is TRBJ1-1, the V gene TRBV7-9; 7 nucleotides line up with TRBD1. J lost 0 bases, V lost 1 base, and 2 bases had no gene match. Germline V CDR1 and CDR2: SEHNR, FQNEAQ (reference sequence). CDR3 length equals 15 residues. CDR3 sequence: CASSLVTGVNTEAFF. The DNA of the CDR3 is TGTGCCAGCAGCTTAGTTACAGGGGTGAACACTGAAGCTTTCTTT. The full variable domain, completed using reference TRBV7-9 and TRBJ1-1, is DTGVSQNPRHKITKRGQNVTFRCDPISEHNRLYWYRQTLGQGPEFLTYFQNEAQLEKSRLLSDRFSAERPKGSFSTLEIQRTEQGDSAMYLCASSLVTGVNTEAFFGQGTRLTVV.

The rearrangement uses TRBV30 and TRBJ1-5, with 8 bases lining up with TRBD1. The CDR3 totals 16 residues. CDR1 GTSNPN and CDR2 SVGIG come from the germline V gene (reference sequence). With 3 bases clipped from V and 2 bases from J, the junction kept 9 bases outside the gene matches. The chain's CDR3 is CAWRATGGGGNQPQHF. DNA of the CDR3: TGTGCCTGGAGAGCAACAGGGGGTGGGGGCAATCAGCCCCAGCATTTT. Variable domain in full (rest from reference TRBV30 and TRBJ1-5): SQTIHQWPATLVQPVGSPLSLECTVEGTSNPNLYWYRQAAGRGLQLLFYSVGIGQISSEVPQNLSASRPQDRQFILSSKKLLLSDSGFYLCAWRATGGGGNQPQHFGDGTRLSIL.